What follows is one TCR beta chain and its context. The data were produced by immunoSEQ multiplex PCR, yet TCRdb's version contains in-frame clones alone and is incomplete. The sample consists of approximately 170,000 clones, about 80% of them appearing once. The ends were cut back, 7 bases at V and 0 bases at J, with 10 bases in the middle. Germline-derived CDR1 and CDR2 are LNHDA and SQIVND (reference sequence). This CDR3 spans 15 amino acids. The sample belongs to a study of blood T cell repertoires in COVID-19. Study-wide context: The recovered donors of Cohort 3 showed two negative PCRs, clearance, or symptom resolution. The study drew acute and convalescent COVID-19 samples from the United States, Italy and Spain. From T cells, B-cell-depleted T cells, or PBMCs came the material, which was cDNA or gDNA.

The source is an older woman in a cohort exposed to, infected with or recovered from COVID-19 (not recorded which). Sequencing was done on a sample of PBMCs or T cells enriched from blood (not recorded which). The chain uses TRBV19 and TRBJ2-6; D gene ambiguous. The CDR3 coding sequence is TGTGCCAGTATCAAAGGAGTCTCTGGGGCCAACGTCCTGACTTTC. Protein: CASIKGVSGANVLTF.